This T cell receptor beta chain was sequenced for a study of OX40 agonist ivuxolimab in advanced cancers. With 6 bases removed from V and 4 bases from J, the gap between germline ends came to 4 bases. Germline CDR1 is LNHDA and CDR2 is SQIVND (reference sequence). The CDR3 sequence is 11 residues long. Generated by immunoSEQ multiplex PCR, the TCRdb table keeps only in-frame clones and is missing some. Here the sample spans 50,000 to 65,000 clones, about nine tenths being singletons. The sequenced sample was CD4+ or CD8+ T cells sorted from blood, obtained in a trial of the OX40 agonist ivuxolimab. This clonotype originated in an adult with an advanced solid tumor such as melanoma, head and neck, liver or kidney cancer. This sequence joins TRBV19 and TRBJ2-1; D not resolved. The CDR3 DNA reads TGTGCCAGTAGGAGGTACAATGAGCAGTTCTTC. Residues: CASRRYNEQFF.